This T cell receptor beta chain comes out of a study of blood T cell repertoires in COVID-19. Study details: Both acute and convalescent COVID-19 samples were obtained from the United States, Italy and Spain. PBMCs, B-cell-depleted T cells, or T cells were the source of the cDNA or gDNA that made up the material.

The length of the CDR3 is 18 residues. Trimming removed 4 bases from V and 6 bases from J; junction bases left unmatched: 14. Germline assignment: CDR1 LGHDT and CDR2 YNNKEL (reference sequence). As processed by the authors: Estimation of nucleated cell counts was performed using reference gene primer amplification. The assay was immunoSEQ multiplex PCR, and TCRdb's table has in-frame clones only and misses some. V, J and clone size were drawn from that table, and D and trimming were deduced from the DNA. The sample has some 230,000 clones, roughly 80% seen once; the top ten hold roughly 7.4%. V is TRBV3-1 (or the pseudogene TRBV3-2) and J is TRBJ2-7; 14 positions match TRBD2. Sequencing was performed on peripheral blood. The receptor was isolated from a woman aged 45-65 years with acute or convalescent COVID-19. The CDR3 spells CASSRWGLAGVDLREQYF. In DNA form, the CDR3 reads TGTGCCAGCAGCCGGTGGGGACTAGCGGGAGTTGACCTTCGCGAGCAGTACTTC.